This passage covers 23 T cell receptor beta chains from one sample sequenced in a study of blood T cell repertoires in COVID-19. Assay: immunoSEQ multiplex PCR; the TCRdb copy retains only in-frame clones and omits some. The sample lists over 200,000 clones, just over 85% seen once, with around 15% in the top ten. Sequenced sample: PBMCs or T cells enriched from blood (not recorded which). The receptors were gathered from a man younger than 30 who had recovered from COVID-19.

The chain couples TRBV11-2 to TRBJ2-7, with TRBD1 identical over 9 bases. V dropped 8 bases and J dropped 1; count of bases not matched to a gene: 9. CDR3 length equals 15 residues. The germline gives CDR1 SGHAT, CDR2 FQNNGV. The CDR3 sequence is CASDFGGTGSYEQYF. The CDR3 DNA reads as TGTGCCAGCGATTTCGGGGGGACAGGGTCCTACGAGCAGTACTTC.

The chain is built from TRBV19 and TRBJ1-1; 11 bases match TRBD1. The germline CDR1 and CDR2 sequences are LNHDA and SQIVND (reference sequence). V shed 10 bases, J shed 6 bases, and the junction held 4 bases outside the gene matches. The CDR3 is 12 residues long. CDR3 nucleotide sequence: TGTGCCACGGGACAGGGGGTTTCTGAAGCTTTCTTT. This encodes CATGQGVSEAFF.

V usage is TRBV5-5 and J usage is TRBJ2-5; 8 bases match TRBD2. The junction had 5 bases not matched to a gene; V was cut back by 0 bases and J by 4 bases. CDR1 and CDR2 from the germline V gene are SGHKS and YYEKEE (reference sequence). The CDR3 spans 15 residues. The CDR3 region has the DNA TGTGCCAGCAGCTTGGAGAGACTAGCGACAGAGACCCAGTACTTC. This gives the protein CASSLERLATETQYF.

The chain is built from TRBV5-4 and TRBJ2-3, with 7 nucleotides matching TRBD2. The germline gives CDR1 SGHNT, CDR2 YYREEE (reference sequence). The J segment lost 3 bases and the V segment lost 0 bases, leaving 1 base of the junction unmatched. This CDR3 region has 14 residues. The CDR3 DNA reads as TGTGCCAGCAGCTTGGGACTAGCTACAGATACGCAGTATTTT. Residues: CASSLGLATDTQYF.

This clone occurred once. The V call is TRBV3-1 (or the pseudogene TRBV3-2), the J call TRBJ2-1; D not certain. This CDR3 comprises 16 residues. The germline gives CDR1 LGHDT, CDR2 YNNKEL (reference sequence). Trimming left V 4 bases short and J 2 bases short, with 15 bases between. The CDR3 DNA reads TGTGCCAGCAGCCCACGGTTAGCTTTTCCCTACAATGAGCAGTTCTTC. It encodes CASSPRLAFPYNEQFF.

This chain connects TRBV6-5 to TRBJ1-6; D uncertain. Germline CDR1 is MNHEY and CDR2 is SVGAGI. The CDR3 is made up of 13 amino acids. Trimming stripped 0 bases from V and 8 bases from J, with 5 bases between. CDR3 in amino acids: CASSYSGDSPLHF. CDR3 coding DNA: TGTGCCAGCAGTTACTCGGGCGATTCACCCCTCCACTTT.

The chain has TRBV2 and TRBJ1-5; TRBD1 aligns across 7 bases. The CDR3 totals 14 residues. Germline trimming cut 6 bases from V and 5 bases from J; bases unmatched to any gene: 7. Germline loops: CDR1 SNHLY, CDR2 FYNNEI. In DNA form, the CDR3 reads TGTGCCAGCAGCCTACTTACAGGGGATCAGCCCCAGCATTTT. It specifies CASSLLTGDQPQHF.

The chain employs TRBV24-1 and TRBJ2-3; 12 bases fit TRBD2. CDR1 is KGHDR and CDR2 is SFDVKD in the germline V gene. The CDR3 has 16 residues. V lost 4 bases and J lost 4; bases outside the gene matches: 5. The CDR3 DNA follows: TGTGCCACCAGTGACTCTAGCGGGAGGGCCTCAGATACGCAGTATTTT. This encodes CATSDSSGRASDTQYF.

The chain couples TRBV7-2 to TRBJ1-5; 7 bases agree with TRBD1. Per germline, CDR1 SGHTA and CDR2 FQGNSA. The CDR3 totals 15 residues. The V segment lost 6 bases and the J segment 4 bases; nucleotides outside the gene matches: 9. The CDR3 loop reads CASSLGQVGNQPQHF. In nucleotides, the CDR3 is TGTGCCAGCAGTCTAGGACAGGTTGGTAATCAGCCCCAGCATTTT.

This chain joins TRBV5-1 and TRBJ2-4, with 9 nucleotides matching TRBD2. This CDR3 contains 16 residues. The J segment lost 7 bases and the V segment lost 5 bases, leaving 13 bases of the junction unmatched. Per the germline V gene, CDR1 is SGHRS and CDR2 is YFSETQ. CDR3 coding DNA: TGCGCCAGCAGTGACAGGATGGCGGGGGGGCGTAACATTCAGTACTTC. This gives the protein CASSDRMAGGRNIQYF.

The chain is built from TRBV5-1 and TRBJ2-7; 7 bases fit TRBD2. The V gene's germline CDR1 is SGHRS and CDR2 YFSETQ. The trim removed 0 bases at V and 2 bases at J, leaving 5 bases unmatched. The CDR3 contains 15 residues. Here the CDR3 reads CASSLGAGVTYEQYF. The DNA of the CDR3 is TGCGCCAGCAGCTTGGGTGCGGGGGTGACCTACGAGCAGTACTTC.

The V gene is TRBV18, the J gene TRBJ2-3; 9 positions match TRBD2. The germline gives CDR1 KGHSH, CDR2 LQKENI. The CDR3 runs 15 residues. The junction had 2 bases not matched to a gene; V was cut back by 1 base and J by 3 bases. The CDR3 loop reads CASSPRLAETDTQYF. In nucleotides, the CDR3 is TGTGCCAGCTCACCACGACTAGCGGAGACAGATACGCAGTATTTT.

J is TRBJ2-5 and V is TRBV6-5; weak D call: TRBD2 (5 bases). The V gene lost 4 bases and the J gene lost 4 bases, with 10 bases spanning the gap. CDR1 is MNHEY and CDR2 is SVGAGI in the germline V gene. The CDR3 consists of 13 residues. The CDR3 reads CASSSGLAETQYF. Written as DNA, the CDR3 is TGTGCCAGCAGTTCCGGACTGGCAGAGACCCAGTACTTC.

This clone was detected a few times. J is TRBJ2-7 and V is TRBV25-1; 7 nucleotides match TRBD1. Trimming cost V 3 bases and J 6 bases; bases outside gene matches: 5. The CDR3 is made up of 13 amino acids. Germline-derived CDR1 and CDR2 are MGHDK and SYGVNS. CDR3 protein: CASSETGSGEQYF. The CDR3 DNA reads as TGTGCCAGCAGTGAGACAGGGTCTGGCGAGCAGTACTTC.

This rearrangement joins TRBV11-2 to TRBJ1-6; D possibly corresponds to TRBD1 (6 bases). Germline V CDR1 and CDR2: SGHAT, FQNNGV. The germline V and J ends were trimmed by 6 bases and 7 bases, with 19 bases remaining between them. This CDR3 comprises 16 residues. This CDR3 reads CASREGRGAENSPLHF. The CDR3 coding sequence is TGTGCCAGCAGGGAGGGTCGGGGGGCAGAGAATTCACCCCTCCACTTT.

The V gene is TRBV7-9, the J gene TRBJ2-5; TRBD1 is a possible D gene (6 bases). The CDR3 has 14 amino acids. Germline V gene data show CDR1 as SEHNR and CDR2 as FQNEAQ (reference sequence). Trimming removed 4 bases at V and 3 bases at J, with 12 bases between. CDR3 coding DNA: TGTGCCAGCAGCTGGTCACAGGGTGAAGAGACCCAGTACTTC. It is translated as CASSWSQGEETQYF.

This clone is a singleton in its sample. This chain links TRBV27 with TRBJ1-2; no firm D call. The V gene's germline CDR1 is MNHEY and CDR2 SMNVEV (reference sequence). Trimming removed 6 bases from V and 0 bases from J, with 14 bases in between. The CDR3 is 15 amino acids. CDR3 DNA sequence: TGTGCCAGCAGGCCAGGCCAGGTCTCTAACTATGGCTACACCTTC. Its protein is CASRPGQVSNYGYTF.

V usage is TRBV24-1 and J usage is TRBJ2-3, with TRBD1 identical over 7 bases. V dropped 0 bases and J dropped 8; count of bases not matched to a gene: 4. The CDR3 runs to 14 residues. CDR1 and CDR2 (germline): KGHDR, SFDVKD. CDR3 loop: CATSDLQGVGTQYF. The CDR3 nucleotides are TGTGCCACCAGTGATTTGCAGGGGGTTGGTACGCAGTATTTT.

The chain carries TRBV23-1 and TRBJ2-5, with a possible D match to TRBD1 (7 bases). TRBV23-1 is an open reading frame whose function is uncertain. Trimming stripped 5 bases from V and 4 bases from J, with 20 bases between. This CDR3 contains 16 residues. The CDR3 reads CASSYPGGNFAETQYF. The CDR3 coding sequence is TGCGCCAGCAGTTACCCAGGGGGGAATTTTGCAGAGACCCAGTACTTC.

The chain couples TRBV5-4 to TRBJ2-2, with 7 bases matching TRBD1. This CDR3 has 15 amino acids. Germline V CDR1 and CDR2: SGHNT, YYREEE (reference sequence). V dropped 4 bases and J dropped 1; count of bases not matched to a gene: 4. The CDR3 DNA is TGTGCCAGCAGCCCCGGGACAGTGAACACCGGGGAGCTGTTTTTT. Translating gives CASSPGTVNTGELFF. Variable domain in full (rest from reference TRBV5-4 and TRBJ2-2): ETGVTQSPTHLIKTRGQQVTLRCSSQSGHNTVSWYQQALGQGPQFIFQYYREEENGRGNFPPRFSGLQFPNYSSELNVNALELDDSALYLCASSPGTVNTGELFFGEGSRLTVL.

V gene TRBV3-1 (or the pseudogene TRBV3-2) combines with J gene TRBJ1-3; D gene ambiguous. CDR1 LGHDT and CDR2 YNNKEL come from the germline V gene (reference sequence). The CDR3 runs 16 residues. V was pared by 0 bases and J by 0 bases, with 9 bases between. In DNA form, the CDR3 reads TGTGCCAGCAGCCAAGAACCGGGTTCCTCTGGAAACACCATATATTTT. Encoded protein: CASSQEPGSSGNTIYF.

DNA for the CDR3: TGTGCCAGCAGCTTGGGTTTCCCGTTAAGCACAGATACGCAGTATTTT. Amino acid sequence: CASSLGFPLSTDTQYF. The chain carries TRBV5-4 and TRBJ2-3; D uncertain. CDR3 length equals 16 residues. V dropped 0 bases and J dropped 0 bases, with 11 bases sitting between them. Germline values: CDR1 SGHNT, CDR2 YYREEE (reference sequence).

V usage is TRBV28 and J usage is TRBJ1-1, with TRBD1 matching 9 bases. The CDR3 consists of 16 residues. V trimming: 5 bases; J trimming: 4 bases; junction bases outside the gene matches: 11. Germline loops: CDR1 MDHEN, CDR2 SYDVKM. The CDR3: CASSPTGGLGSTEAFF. The CDR3 nucleotides are TGTGCCAGCAGTCCCACAGGGGGCTTGGGTTCCACTGAAGCTTTCTTT. The whole variable domain, remainder taken from reference TRBV28 and TRBJ1-1, is DVKVTQSSRYLVKRTGEKVFLECVQDMDHENMFWYRQDPGLGLRLIYFSYDVKMKEKGDIPEGYSVSREKKERFSLILESASTNQTSMYLCASSPTGGLGSTEAFFGQGTRLTVV.